Below are 15 T cell receptor beta chains sequenced from a single sample in a study of cytomegalovirus exposure and HLA in healthy donors. Primers for the PCR totalled 60 Vbeta and 13 Jbeta. Clones were read by immunoSEQ multiplex PCR, and TCRdb kept only the in-frame ones, dropping some. The sample lists about 90,000 clones, around three quarters occurring once. Sequencing was carried out using PBMCs. The receptors here all came from a woman aged 40 to 55 in good health and CMV-seropositive.

The table lists this clone with many counts. The chain employs TRBV11-2 and TRBJ1-4; 12 bases agree with TRBD1. CDR1 and CDR2 (germline): SGHAT, FQNNGV. The CDR3 covers 14 residues. J was trimmed by 7 bases and V by 5 bases; bases with no gene match: 2. CDR3 sequence reads: CASSRDRGREKLFF. CDR3 bases: TGTGCCAGCAGCCGGGACAGGGGGCGTGAAAAACTGTTTTTT.

The chain couples TRBV4-3 to TRBJ2-1; D may be TRBD2 (6 bases). This CDR3 spans 16 amino acids. V gave up 0 bases and J gave up 6 bases, with 15 bases separating them. Germline V gene sequence: CDR1 LGHNA, CDR2 YSLEER. CDR3 in amino acids: CASSQDGGNPSNEQFF. In DNA, the CDR3 is TGCGCCAGCAGCCAAGATGGGGGGAACCCTAGCAATGAGCAGTTCTTC.

This chain joins TRBV7-2 and TRBJ2-1, with 9 bases identical to TRBD1. The CDR3 has 16 residues. Unmatched junction bases numbered 6, after V lost 6 bases and J lost 0 bases. Germline values: CDR1 SGHTA, CDR2 FQGNSA. The CDR3, as DNA: TGTGCCAGCAGGTCCGGGACAGGGCCCTCCTACAATGAGCAGTTCTTC. Translated, it gives CASRSGTGPSYNEQFF.

The chain joins TRBV4-3 to TRBJ1-6; a weak D match, TRBD1 (6 bases). Germline V gene data show CDR1 as LGHNA and CDR2 as YSLEER. The CDR3 sequence is 14 residues long. Deletions cut 1 base from V and 9 bases from J, with 10 bases between. Here the CDR3 reads CASSQAGVSSPLHF. CDR3 bases: TGCGCCAGCAGCCAAGCAGGGGTGAGTTCACCCCTCCACTTT.

V usage is TRBV29-1 and J usage is TRBJ2-3; TRBD2 might be the D (6 bases). The ends were cut back, 4 bases at V and 1 base at J, with 21 bases in the middle. Germline assignment: CDR1 SQVTM and CDR2 ANQGSEA. The CDR3 is made up of 17 amino acids. DNA for the CDR3: TGCAGCGTTGTGCTTTTTCCTGGAGGGATTGGCACAGATACGCAGTATTTT. Translating gives CSVVLFPGGIGTDTQYF.

The rearrangement joins TRBV27 to TRBJ2-1; 7 bases align to TRBD1. Germline V lookup: CDR1 MNHEY, CDR2 SMNVEV (reference sequence). The trim removed 5 bases at V and 6 bases at J, leaving 16 bases unmatched. The CDR3 has 17 residues. The CDR3: CASSAQWRQGWGNEQFF. The CDR3 region has the DNA TGTGCCAGCAGTGCCCAATGGAGACAGGGCTGGGGCAATGAGCAGTTCTTC.

This clone was counted a few times. J is TRBJ2-2 and V is TRBV7-9; 8 positions agree with TRBD1. Per germline, CDR1 SEHNR and CDR2 FQNEAQ (reference sequence). Trimming at V came to 6 bases and at J to 5 bases, leaving 2 bases not matched to a gene. The CDR3 is made up of 13 amino acids. This CDR3 reads CASSQGATGELFF. In DNA form, the CDR3 reads TGTGCCAGCAGTCAGGGGGCTACCGGGGAGCTGTTTTTT. Based on the CDR3 plus reference TRBV7-9 and TRBJ2-2, the full variable domain is DTGVSQNPRHKITKRGQNVTFRCDPISEHNRLYWYRQTLGQGPEFLTYFQNEAQLEKSRLLSDRFSAERPKGSFSTLEIQRTEQGDSAMYLCASSQGATGELFFGEGSRLTVL.

The rearrangement uses TRBV7-6 and TRBJ2-7; 8 nucleotides agree with TRBD1. The CDR3 is made up of 15 amino acids. V gave up 5 bases and J gave up 1 base; unmatched junction bases: 7. From germline, CDR1 is SGHVS and CDR2 FNYEAQ. CDR3 residues: CASSHSGTGSYEQYF. The CDR3 nucleotides are TGTGCCAGCAGCCACTCCGGGACAGGATCCTACGAGCAGTACTTC.

This clone has a handful of counts. The CDR3 coding sequence is TGTGCCAGCAGCTTGGGGGGGGGCGACCAAGAGACCCAGTACTTC. This encodes CASSLGGGDQETQYF. The V gene is TRBV5-4, the J gene TRBJ2-5; a weak D match, TRBD2 (7 bases). This CDR3 region has 15 residues. Trimming pared 0 bases from V and 0 bases from J, leaving 9 bases between. Germline V CDR1 and CDR2: SGHNT, YYREEE (reference sequence).

J is TRBJ1-4 and V is TRBV7-2; D perhaps matches TRBD1 (6 bases). Germline-derived CDR1 and CDR2 are SGHTA and FQGNSA. CDR3 size: 15 residues. V was shortened by 1 base and J by 0 bases, with 6 bases between the two germline ends. This CDR3 is CASSLGTATNEKLFF. The CDR3 DNA is TGTGCCAGCAGCTTAGGGACAGCAACTAATGAAAAACTGTTTTTT.

The chain carries TRBV5-1 and TRBJ2-2; 9 bases map to TRBD1. The ends lost 4 bases at V and 5 bases at J; junction bases unmatched: 3. Germline V gene lookup returns CDR1 SGHRS and CDR2 YFSETQ. The CDR3 consists of 14 residues. CDR3 residues: CASSVDRGTGELFF. In nucleotides, the CDR3 is TGCGCCAGCAGCGTGGACAGGGGTACCGGGGAGCTGTTTTTT.

This chain joins TRBV7-3 and TRBJ2-1, with 8 bases that match TRBD1. This CDR3 comprises 15 residues. CDR1 and CDR2 (germline): SGHTA, FQGTGA. Germline trimming cut 7 bases from V and 4 bases from J; bases unmatched to any gene: 9. The CDR3 nucleotides read TGTGCCAGCAACGGCCCGGGACAGGCGTACAATGAGCAGTTCTTC. Translating it yields CASNGPGQAYNEQFF.

This sequence joins TRBV28 and TRBJ2-7, with 10 positions matching TRBD2. J gave up 4 bases and V 4 bases, and 7 bases lay outside the gene matches. This CDR3 is 15 amino acids long. The germline CDR1 and CDR2 sequences are MDHEN and SYDVKM. The CDR3 DNA reads TGTGCCAGCAGTTCGCCAGCGGGAGGGGTGTACGAGCAGTACTTC. It yields the protein CASSSPAGGVYEQYF.

The chain recombines TRBV29-1 with TRBJ2-7; 9 bases are shared with TRBD2. The J segment lost 3 bases and the V segment lost 5 bases, leaving 14 bases of the junction unmatched. Germline CDR1 is SQVTM and CDR2 is ANQGSEA. This CDR3 contains 16 residues. In DNA, the CDR3 is TGCAGCGTTATTGCTTTATCGGCGGGAGGGAACTACGAGCAGTACTTC. It is translated as CSVIALSAGGNYEQYF.

This chain links TRBV2 with TRBJ1-5, with 7 positions matching TRBD1. The CDR3 is 15 residues long. The V gene's germline CDR1 is SNHLY and CDR2 FYNNEI. Losses at the gene ends were 4 bases for V and 6 bases for J; bases not matched to a gene: 9. The CDR3 nucleotides read TGTGCCAGCAGTGGAAGAGGGGGCGCAGGTCAGCCCCAGCATTTT. Encoded protein: CASSGRGGAGQPQHF.